Listed below are T cell receptor beta chains from one sample, sequenced in a study of blood T cell repertoires in COVID-19. TCRdb's table, derived via immunoSEQ multiplex PCR, lists solely in-frame clones and lacks some. This table holds a few hundred thousand clones, around four fifths found once. The sequencing input was peripheral blood. These receptors all come from a man in his sixties who had recovered from COVID-19. The CDR3 runs from the conserved cysteine through the conserved F or W.

TRBV5-4	TRBJ1-1	CASSLGSGQMNTEAFF
TRBV12-5	TRBJ2-2	CASGLNSGNTGELFF
TRBV6-5	TRBJ2-7	CASKLAGKSEQYF
TRBV27	TRBJ1-4	CASRRQGNEKLFF
TRBV3-1/TRBV3-2	TRBJ2-7	CASSQVTTGYAEQYF
TRBV7-8	TRBJ1-5	CASSYDRGNRAQHF
TRBV30	TRBJ1-1	CAWNHGGNTEAFF
TRBV30	TRBJ2-5	CAWSTSGTLQETQYF
TRBV18	TRBJ1-2	CASSDSQGAADGYTF
TRBV18	TRBJ2-7	CASSGTGGPYEQYF
TRBV7-9	TRBJ2-7	CASSRESGTQYF
TRBV19	TRBJ1-1	CASSIRGGAASEAFF
TRBV7-3	TRBJ2-3	CASSLQGLGTDTQYF
TRBV4-1	TRBJ2-4	CASSHPGQGTKNIQYF
TRBV9	TRBJ2-3	CASSVGQGFTDTQYF
TRBV5-4	TRBJ2-3	CASSPSRRSGGAGDTQYF
TRBV5-6	TRBJ2-5	CASSLSRDRVLETQYF
TRBV12-3/TRBV12-4	TRBJ1-2	CASSFSGWYGYTF
TRBV11-2	TRBJ2-7	CASGATSGAYEQYF
TRBV7-9	TRBJ1-2	CASSLASYGYTF
TRBV30	TRBJ2-5	CAWSEIAGLGETQYF
TRBV7-9	TRBJ1-4	CASSLGATGGSNEKLFF
TRBV30	TRBJ2-3	CAWSVRAGVTDTQYF
TRBV25-1	TRBJ2-3	CASALGWGETQYF
TRBV27	TRBJ1-5	CASRSGVNSNQPQHF
TRBV11-2	TRBJ2-7	CASSPRQLTLYEQYF
TRBV5-6	TRBJ2-3	CASSLRGSHTHTQYF
TRBV18	TRBJ2-2	CASSRLGGELFF
TRBV6-6	TRBJ1-2	CASSYSDRGWNGYTF
TRBV13	TRBJ2-2	CASSLGRRNTGELFF
TRBV5-4	TRBJ2-3	CASSPAGWVTDTQYF
TRBV29-1	TRBJ1-2	CSVARTGNYGYTF
TRBV5-1	TRBJ2-3	CASSMSPSVGLATDTQYF
TRBV6-6	TRBJ2-1	CASSYTSFEQFF
TRBV9	TRBJ1-5	CASSKGGAGNQPQHF
TRBV19	TRBJ2-7	CASSIPGGSSYEQYF
TRBV30	TRBJ2-1	CASRGGLRLADDRSYNEQFF
TRBV29-1	TRBJ1-2	CSAGQGPNYGYTF
TRBV19	TRBJ2-3	CASSIQSRVAQTQYF
TRBV2	TRBJ2-3	CASRTLQTSFTDTQYF
TRBV19	TRBJ2-1	CASSAGLAGVIRNEQFF
TRBV3-1/TRBV3-2	TRBJ2-1	CASTSGTTYNEQFF
TRBV3-1/TRBV3-2	TRBJ1-2	CASSQVGGSPNYGYTF
TRBV5-1	TRBJ2-4	CASSSTSGTGKNIQYF
TRBV21-1	TRBJ2-3	CASSKAAGDTQYF
TRBV5-1	TRBJ2-2	CASRGSLAGAVYTGELFF
TRBV25-1	TRBJ1-1	CASSGGGRTEAFF